These 3 T cell receptor beta chains came from one sample sequenced in a study of blood T cell repertoires in COVID-19. Some clones are missing from TCRdb's copy, which holds only in-frame ones; the method was immunoSEQ multiplex PCR. The table lists some 270,000 clones, roughly 84% of them singletons. The sample was PBMCs or T cells enriched from blood (not recorded which). The receptors originated from a man aged 50 to 60 who had recovered from COVID-19.

V gene TRBV3-1 (or the pseudogene TRBV3-2) combines with J gene TRBJ2-2; D uncertain. Trimming took 4 bases from V and 1 from J, leaving 10 bases between them. CDR1 is LGHDT and CDR2 is YNNKEL in the germline V gene (reference sequence). The CDR3 sequence is 15 residues long. The CDR3 DNA reads TGTGCCAGCAGCCGTCAGGCTGTGAACACCGGGGAGCTGTTTTTT. Protein: CASSRQAVNTGELFF.

The chain joins TRBV9 to TRBJ1-2; 9 positions agree with TRBD1. The CDR3 extends over 15 amino acids. V dropped 4 bases and J dropped 7; count of bases not matched to a gene: 11. Looked up from germline, CDR1 is SGDLS and CDR2 is YYNGEE. The CDR3 here is CASSIVGQGSSGYTF. For the CDR3, the DNA is TGTGCCAGCAGCATAGTAGGACAGGGGAGTTCTGGCTACACCTTC.

The chain couples TRBV6-5 to TRBJ2-3; D not resolved. Looked up from germline, CDR1 is MNHEY and CDR2 is SVGAGI. The CDR3 extends over 15 amino acids. V was shortened by 0 bases and J by 4 bases, with 11 bases between the two germline ends. This CDR3 is CASSYSSQLADTQYF. The CDR3 region has the DNA TGTGCCAGCAGTTACTCGTCCCAGTTGGCAGATACGCAGTATTTT.